This T cell receptor (beta chain) derives from a study of response to subunit inactivated influenza vaccine. Whole-study results and caveats: That few new T cells are recruited by each seasonal influenza vaccination was the authors' suggestion.

TCRdb reprocessed the RT-PCR reads via MiXCR and lists one record per CDR3 protein. The sample has 750,000 to 850,000 distinct CDR3 sequences, around 20% seen once; the top ten hold 11%. Trimming stripped 0 bases from V and 8 bases from J, with 14 bases between. The CDR3 has 15 amino acids. CDR1 SGHRS and CDR2 YFSETQ come from the germline V gene. A note on this clonotype: Its antigen is not known.

This clonotype was sampled from a man between 50 and 59 years old who received an inactivated influenza vaccine. The source material was PBMCs from blood, sampled roughly 5 days after vaccination. The rearrangement uses TRBV5-1 and TRBJ2-2; maybe TRBD2 (5 bases). The CDR3, as DNA: TGCGCCAGCAGCTTGGCGAGCGGAAGCCATGGGGAGCTGTTTTTT. Its translation is CASSLASGSHGELFF. The full variable domain, in which reference TRBV5-1 and TRBJ2-2 provide the parts outside the CDR3, is KAGVTQTPRYLIKTRGQQVTLSCSPISGHRSVSWYQQTPGQGLQFLFEYFSETQRNKGNFPGRFSGRQFSNSRSEMNVSTLELGDSALYLCASSLASGSHGELFFGEGSRLTVL.